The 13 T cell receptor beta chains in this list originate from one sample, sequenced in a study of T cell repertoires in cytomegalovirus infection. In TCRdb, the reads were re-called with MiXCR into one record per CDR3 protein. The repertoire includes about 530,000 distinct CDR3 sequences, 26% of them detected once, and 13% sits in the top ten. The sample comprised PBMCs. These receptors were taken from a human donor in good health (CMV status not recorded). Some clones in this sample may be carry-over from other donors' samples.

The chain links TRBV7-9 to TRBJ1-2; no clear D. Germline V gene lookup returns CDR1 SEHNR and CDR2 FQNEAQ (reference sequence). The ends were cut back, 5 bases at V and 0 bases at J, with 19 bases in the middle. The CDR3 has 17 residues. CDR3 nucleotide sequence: TGTGCCAGCAGCCCACGAACCCCGACCGATACTAACTATGGCTACACCTTC. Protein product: CASSPRTPTDTNYGYTF.

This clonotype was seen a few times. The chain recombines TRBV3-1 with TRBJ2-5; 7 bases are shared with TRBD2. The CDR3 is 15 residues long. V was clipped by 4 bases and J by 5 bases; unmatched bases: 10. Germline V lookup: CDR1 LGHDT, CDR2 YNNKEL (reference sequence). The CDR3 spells CASSRRRLAGETQYF. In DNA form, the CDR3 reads TGTGCCAGCAGCCGAAGGAGACTAGCCGGGGAGACCCAGTACTTC.

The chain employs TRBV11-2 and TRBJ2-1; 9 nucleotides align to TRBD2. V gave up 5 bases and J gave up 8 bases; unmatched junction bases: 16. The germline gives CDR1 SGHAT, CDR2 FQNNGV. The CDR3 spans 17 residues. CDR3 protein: CASSPSVGREGGYEQFF. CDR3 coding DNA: TGTGCCAGCAGCCCGTCGGTTGGGCGGGAGGGGGGCTATGAGCAGTTCTTC.

The CDR3 DNA is TGTGCCAGCAGTCCACGGGGGGGGAAGAACACTGAAGCTTTCTTT. This sequence encodes CASSPRGGKNTEAFF. The rearrangement uses TRBV27 and TRBJ1-1; a weak D match, TRBD1 (5 bases). Germline lookup yields CDR1 MNHEY and CDR2 SMNVEV (reference sequence). CDR3 length: 15 amino acids. V was shortened by 5 bases and J by 1 base, with 14 bases between the two germline ends.

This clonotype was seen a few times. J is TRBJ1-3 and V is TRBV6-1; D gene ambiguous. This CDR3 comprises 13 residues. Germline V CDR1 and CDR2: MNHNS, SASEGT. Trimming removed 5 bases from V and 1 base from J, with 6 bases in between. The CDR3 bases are TGTGCCAGCAGTTCTATATCTGGAAACACCATATATTTT. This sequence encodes CASSSISGNTIYF.

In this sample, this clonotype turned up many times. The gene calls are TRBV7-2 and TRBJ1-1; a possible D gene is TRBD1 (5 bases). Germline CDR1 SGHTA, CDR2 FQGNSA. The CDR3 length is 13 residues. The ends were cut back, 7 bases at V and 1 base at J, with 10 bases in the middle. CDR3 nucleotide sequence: TGTGCCAGCATGGGGCAGCCGAACACTGAAGCTTTCTTT. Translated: CASMGQPNTEAFF.

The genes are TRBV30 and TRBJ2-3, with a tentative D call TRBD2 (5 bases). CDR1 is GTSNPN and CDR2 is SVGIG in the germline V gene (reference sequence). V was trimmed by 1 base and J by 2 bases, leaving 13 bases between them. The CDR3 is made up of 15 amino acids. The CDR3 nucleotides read TGTGCCTGGAGTGAGTCTGCGGGCTCCACAGATACGCAGTATTTT. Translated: CAWSESAGSTDTQYF.

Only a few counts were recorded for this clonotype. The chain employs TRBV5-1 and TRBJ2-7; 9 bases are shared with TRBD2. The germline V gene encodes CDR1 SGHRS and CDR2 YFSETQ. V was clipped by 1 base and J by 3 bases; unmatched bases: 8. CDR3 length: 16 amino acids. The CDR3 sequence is CASSLRSGTSLYEQYF. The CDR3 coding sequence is TGCGCCAGCAGCTTGAGATCGGGGACTAGCCTCTACGAGCAGTACTTC. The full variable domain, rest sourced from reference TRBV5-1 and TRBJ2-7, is KAGVTQTPRYLIKTRGQQVTLSCSPISGHRSVSWYQQTPGQGLQFLFEYFSETQRNKGNFPGRFSGRQFSNSRSEMNVSTLELGDSALYLCASSLRSGTSLYEQYFGPGTRLTVT.

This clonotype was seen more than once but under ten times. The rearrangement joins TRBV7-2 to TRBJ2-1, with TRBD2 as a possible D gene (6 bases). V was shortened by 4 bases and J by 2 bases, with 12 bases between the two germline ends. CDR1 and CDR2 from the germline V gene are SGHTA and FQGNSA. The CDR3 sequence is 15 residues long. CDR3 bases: TGTGCCAGCAGCTCAGGCGCGGGAACCTACAATGAGCAGTTCTTC. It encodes CASSSGAGTYNEQFF.

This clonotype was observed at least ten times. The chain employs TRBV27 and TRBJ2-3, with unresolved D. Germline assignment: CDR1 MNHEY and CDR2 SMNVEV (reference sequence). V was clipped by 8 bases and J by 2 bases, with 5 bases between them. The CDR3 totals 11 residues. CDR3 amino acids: CASGYTDTQYF. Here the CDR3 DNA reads TGTGCCAGCGGCTACACAGATACGCAGTATTTT.

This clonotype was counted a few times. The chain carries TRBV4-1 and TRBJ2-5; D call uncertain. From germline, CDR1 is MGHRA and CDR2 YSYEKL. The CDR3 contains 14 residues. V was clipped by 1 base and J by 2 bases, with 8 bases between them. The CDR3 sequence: CASSQVIPQETQYF. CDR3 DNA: TGCGCCAGCAGCCAAGTGATCCCGCAAGAGACCCAGTACTTC.

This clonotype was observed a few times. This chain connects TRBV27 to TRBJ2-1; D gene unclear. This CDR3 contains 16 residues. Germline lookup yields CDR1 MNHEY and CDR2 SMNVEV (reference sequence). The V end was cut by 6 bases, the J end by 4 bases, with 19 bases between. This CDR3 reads CASRSIGNSLYNEQFF. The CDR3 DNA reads TGTGCCAGCAGATCTATAGGGAACTCACTTTACAATGAGCAGTTCTTC.

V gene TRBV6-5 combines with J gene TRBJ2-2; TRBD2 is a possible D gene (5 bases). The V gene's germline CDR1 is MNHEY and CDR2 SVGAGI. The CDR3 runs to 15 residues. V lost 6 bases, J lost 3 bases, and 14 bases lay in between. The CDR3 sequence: CASRIMAGDTGELFF. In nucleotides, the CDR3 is TGTGCCAGCAGAATAATGGCGGGCGACACCGGGGAGCTGTTTTTT.